Below are 28 T cell receptor beta chains sequenced from a single sample in a study of T cells in Graves' hyperthyroidism and ophthalmopathy (dated by TCRdb to between 2018 and 2020). The library was made by multiplex PCR. The sequencer was an Illumina HiSeq 2000. The TCR beta CDR3 regions were amplified from RNA transcripts. For the first round of RT-PCR on the TCR CDR3, the HTBI primer set was used together with the Qiagen OneStep RT-PCR kit. TCRdb itself trimmed the public reads at Q25 with fastp, ran MiXCR and retained productive beta chains. Every distinct CDR3 protein forms one entry, paired with its most common genes and DNA. Counted in this sample were 300,000 to 400,000 distinct CDR3 sequences; less than 15% of them appeared once. The top ten constitute around a tenth of the sample. Specimen: blood. The origin of the receptors is a woman younger than 35 with Graves' hyperthyroidism.

Comment on this clonotype: A much larger clonotype is one base distant, so this may be a read error. The J gene is TRBJ1-5, the V gene TRBV28; D possibly corresponds to TRBD1 (5 bases). This CDR3 has 17 residues. Germline V gene sequence: CDR1 MDHEN, CDR2 SYDVKM. CDR3 sequence reads: CACSYRRGPYSNQPQHF. CDR3 sequence (DNA): TGTGCCTGCAGCTACCGTCGGGGACCTTATAGCAATCAGCCCCAGCATTTT.

In its sample, this clonotype was seen many times. J is TRBJ1-4 and V is TRBV20-1; TRBD1 is a possible D gene (5 bases). V was trimmed by 0 bases and J by 8 bases, leaving 13 bases between them. Germline assignment: CDR1 DFQATT and CDR2 SNEGSKA (reference sequence). This CDR3 comprises 14 residues. CDR3 coding DNA: TGCAGTGCTAGAGATGCCAGGGAAGAGGAAAAACTGTTTTTT. This translates into CSARDAREEEKLFF.

This clonotype was detected only a few times. The chain joins TRBV6-2 or TRBV6-3 to TRBJ2-1; no clear D gene. Trimming left V 8 bases short and J 3 bases short, with 14 bases between. CDR3 length: 14 amino acids. CDR1 MNHEY and CDR2 SVGEGT come from the germline V gene. In DNA, the CDR3 is TGTGCCAGCGAGGTAGGGTCCTACTACAATGAGCAGTTCTTC. Protein: CASEVGSYYNEQFF.

There are many counts of this clonotype. CDR3 loop: CASRRTGRVDYGYTF. As DNA, the CDR3 is TGTGCCAGCAGGCGAACAGGGAGGGTCGACTATGGCTACACCTTC. This sequence joins TRBV27 and TRBJ1-2, with D perhaps TRBD1 (6 bases). The CDR3 totals 15 residues. Trimming left V 6 bases short and J 3 bases short, with 17 bases between. The germline CDR1 and CDR2 sequences are MNHEY and SMNVEV (reference sequence).

In this sample, this clonotype turned up a few times. V is TRBV19 and J is TRBJ1-2, with a tentative D call TRBD1 (5 bases). There are 13 residues in the CDR3. Germline values: CDR1 LNHDA, CDR2 SQIVND (reference sequence). Between the trimmed V and J ends, which lost 7 bases and 5 bases, there was a span of 14 bases. DNA for the CDR3: TGTGCCAGTATGAGGCAGGAGGGGTATGGCTACACCTTC. It translates to CASMRQEGYGYTF. The whole variable domain, remainder taken from reference TRBV19 and TRBJ1-2, is DGGITQSPKYLFRKEGQNVTLSCEQNLNHDAMYWYRQDPGQGLRLIYYSQIVNDFQKGDIAEGYSVSREKKESFPLTVTSAQKNPTAFYLCASMRQEGYGYTFGSGTRLTVV.

This clonotype was found many times. This chain connects TRBV27 to TRBJ2-7; 8 bases fit TRBD2. Germline values: CDR1 MNHEY, CDR2 SMNVEV (reference sequence). The CDR3 has 15 amino acids. V gave up 4 bases and J gave up 3 bases; unmatched junction bases: 8. The CDR3 DNA reads as TGTGCCAGCAGTTACTATAGCGGGACGGGCTACGAGCAGTACTTC. Amino acid sequence: CASSYYSGTGYEQYF.

This clonotype was found a few times. The chain uses TRBV10-1 and TRBJ1-6; D unresolved. Looked up from germline, CDR1 is WNHNN and CDR2 is SYGVQD (reference sequence). The CDR3 consists of 14 residues. V lost 1 base and J 7 bases, leaving 8 bases between the germline ends. Here the CDR3 reads CASSEFRGNSPLHF. CDR3 coding DNA: TGCGCCAGCAGTGAGTTCAGAGGGAATTCACCCCTCCACTTT.

This clonotype was recorded at least ten times. V and J are TRBV12-3 or TRBV12-4 and TRBJ1-6; TRBD1 is a possible D gene (5 bases). The CDR3 consists of 14 residues. V was cut by 5 bases and J by 0 bases, with 5 bases left in between. The CDR3 DNA reads as TGTGCCAGCAGTGACAGCTCCTATAATTCACCCCTCCACTTT. It specifies CASSDSSYNSPLHF.

V gene TRBV20-1 combines with J gene TRBJ2-1, with D uncertain. Trimming left V 3 bases short and J 0 bases short, with 18 bases between. This CDR3 spans 17 amino acids. Germline loops: CDR1 DFQATT, CDR2 SNEGSKA (reference sequence). CDR3 nucleotide sequence: TGCAGTGCTAGTTTCCCCAGGCCGACGAGCTCCTACAATGAGCAGTTCTTC. Its translation is CSASFPRPTSSYNEQFF.

This clonotype occurred a few times. This chain uses TRBV4-2 with TRBJ1-2; perhaps TRBD1 as D (6 bases). V dropped 0 bases and J dropped 3 bases, with 11 bases sitting between them. This CDR3 has 15 amino acids. Per germline, CDR1 LGHNA and CDR2 YNFKEQ. The CDR3 DNA sequence: TGTGCCAGCAGCCAAGAGGGGGGCAAGGACTATGGCTACACCTTC. Residues: CASSQEGGKDYGYTF.

This chain joins TRBV19 and TRBJ2-3; no clear D. Germline V gives CDR1 LNHDA, CDR2 SQIVND (reference sequence). The CDR3 runs 14 residues. Between the trimmed V and J ends, which lost 10 bases and 0 bases, there was a span of 14 bases. CDR3 coding DNA: TGTGCCACCAGTCGGGCGCCTAGCACAGATACGCAGTATTTT. It yields the protein CATSRAPSTDTQYF.

This clonotype showed up many times. The rearrangement links TRBV18 to TRBJ1-1, with 8 bases matching TRBD1. Trimming took 6 bases from V and 1 from J; bases not matched to a gene: 4. CDR1 is KGHSH and CDR2 is LQKENI in the germline V gene. The CDR3 spans 14 residues. The CDR3 is CASSGQGGNTEAFF. The CDR3 nucleotides read TGTGCCAGCTCCGGACAGGGTGGGAACACTGAAGCTTTCTTT.

This clonotype was counted between two and nine times. The chain uses TRBV19 and TRBJ1-2, with a possible D match to TRBD1 (6 bases). Trimming took off 3 bases at V and 3 bases at J, with 11 bases between the two ends. Germline V gene lookup returns CDR1 LNHDA and CDR2 SQIVND (reference sequence). The CDR3 consists of 14 residues. In DNA form, the CDR3 reads TGTGCCAGTAGTATCATACAGGGTGACTATGGCTACACCTTC. Its translation is CASSIIQGDYGYTF.

This clonotype was seen ten or more times. The CDR3 DNA reads as TGTGCCAGCATGCAGGACAGGGGGGACTACGAGCAGTACTTC. This sequence encodes CASMQDRGDYEQYF. The chain employs TRBV7-6 and TRBJ2-7; 10 positions match TRBD1. CDR1 and CDR2 from the germline V gene are SGHVS and FNYEAQ. The CDR3 covers 14 residues. The ends lost 7 bases at V and 3 bases at J; junction bases unmatched: 6.

This clonotype was counted ten times or more. The V and J genes are TRBV28 and TRBJ2-1, with 13 bases identical to TRBD2. Trimming took 6 bases from V and 0 from J; bases not matched to a gene: 17. CDR1 is MDHEN and CDR2 is SYDVKM in the germline V gene. CDR3 length equals 21 residues. CDR3 nucleotide sequence: TGTGCCAGCAGCCTCACCCTCCGGGGCGGACTAGCGGGGGCCTCCTACAATGAGCAGTTCTTC. Translated, it gives CASSLTLRGGLAGASYNEQFF.

This clonotype was seen many times. The chain joins TRBV5-1 to TRBJ1-5; 7 bases are a match to TRBD1. CDR1 and CDR2 (germline): SGHRS, YFSETQ. V shed 3 bases and J 3 bases; nucleotides not matched to a gene: 3. The CDR3 runs 14 residues. CDR3 protein: CASSSGQDNQPQHF. DNA of the CDR3: TGCGCCAGCAGCTCAGGACAGGACAATCAGCCCCAGCATTTT. Full variable domain (outside the CDR3, taken from reference TRBV5-1 and TRBJ1-5): KAGVTQTPRYLIKTRGQQVTLSCSPISGHRSVSWYQQTPGQGLQFLFEYFSETQRNKGNFPGRFSGRQFSNSRSEMNVSTLELGDSALYLCASSSGQDNQPQHFGDGTRLSIL.

This clonotype has more than one count but fewer than ten. This chain connects TRBV27 to TRBJ1-6; 7 bases are a match to TRBD1. V shed 7 bases, J shed 6 bases, and the junction held 6 bases outside the gene matches. Germline V gene sequence: CDR1 MNHEY, CDR2 SMNVEV (reference sequence). The CDR3 is made up of 14 amino acids. The CDR3 region has the DNA TGTGCCAGCACCCCCCGGGACAGTAATTCACCCCTCCACTTT. The encoded protein is CASTPRDSNSPLHF.

This chain connects TRBV27 to TRBJ2-7, with D maybe TRBD1 (5 bases). CDR1 MNHEY and CDR2 SMNVEV come from the germline V gene (reference sequence). The CDR3 runs to 13 residues. With 5 bases removed from V and 4 bases from J, the gap between germline ends came to 12 bases. The CDR3 sequence: CASSARAAYEQYF. The CDR3 DNA sequence: TGTGCCAGCAGTGCCAGGGCTGCGTACGAGCAGTACTTC.

This clonotype was counted a single time. This chain joins TRBV20-1 and TRBJ2-7; 8 nucleotides align to TRBD1. J was trimmed by 5 bases and V by 0 bases; bases with no gene match: 6. Germline values: CDR1 DFQATT, CDR2 SNEGSKA (reference sequence). The CDR3 has 14 residues. Written as DNA, the CDR3 is TGCAGTGCTAGAGATATGGACAGGGTGAACGAGCAGTACTTC. This sequence encodes CSARDMDRVNEQYF.

This sequence joins TRBV3-1 and TRBJ1-2, with TRBD1 as a possible D gene (6 bases). Germline V CDR1 and CDR2: LGHDT, YNNKEL (reference sequence). The CDR3 is 13 amino acids. V lost 0 bases, J lost 6 bases, and 8 bases lay in between. The CDR3 protein is CASSQEGGNGYTF. Here the CDR3 DNA reads TGTGCCAGCAGCCAAGAAGGGGGAAATGGCTACACCTTC.

In this sample, this clonotype turned up a few times. V gene TRBV4-1 combines with J gene TRBJ2-7, with TRBD2 matching 9 bases. Per germline, CDR1 MGHRA and CDR2 YSYEKL. J gave up 7 bases and V 1 base, and 5 bases lay outside the gene matches. The CDR3 covers 14 residues. CDR3 amino acids: CASSQGALAGEQYF. Here the CDR3 DNA reads TGCGCCAGCAGCCAAGGGGCGCTAGCGGGGGAGCAGTACTTC.

Note on this clonotype: Since the CDR3 does not end with the conserved phenylalanine or tryptophan, this likely comes from a read error. The genes are TRBV14 and TRBJ2-7, with 9 bases that match TRBD1. J gave up 2 bases and V 3 bases, and 2 bases lay outside the gene matches. CDR3 size: 14 residues. Germline loops: CDR1 SGHDN, CDR2 FVKESK. The DNA of the CDR3 is TGTGCCAGCAGCCAGGGACAGGGACCCTACGAGCAGTACCTC. Translating gives CASSQGQGPYEQYL.

The chain employs TRBV4-2 and TRBJ1-2; 9 bases match TRBD1. The CDR3 loop spans 15 amino acids. V lost 2 bases, J lost 4 bases, and 5 bases stayed unmatched. Germline V lookup: CDR1 LGHNA, CDR2 YNFKEQ. This CDR3 is CASSQRTGAGYGYTF. The CDR3 coding sequence is TGTGCCAGCAGCCAACGGACAGGGGCGGGCTATGGCTACACCTTC.

The sample holds many counts of this clonotype. V is TRBV20-1 and J is TRBJ1-6, with TRBD1 as a possible D gene (5 bases). Germline lookup yields CDR1 DFQATT and CDR2 SNEGSKA (reference sequence). Trimming stripped 4 bases from V and 5 bases from J, with 18 bases between. There are 16 residues in the CDR3. CDR3 protein: CSAKNFRDGNNSPLHF. The CDR3 DNA follows: TGCAGTGCTAAGAACTTTCGGGACGGAAATAATTCACCCCTCCACTTT.

About this clonotype itself: One base away lies a much larger clone, so this may be a sequencing read error. The CDR3 is CASSPRTPSFSYEQFF. CDR3 DNA sequence: TGTGCCAGCAGTCCCCGGACACCTTCTTTCTCCTACGAGCAGTTCTTC. The chain uses TRBV12-3 or TRBV12-4 and TRBJ2-7, with a possible D match to TRBD1 (5 bases). The J call may be wrong; the DNA end is better matched by TRBJ2-1. The CDR3 spans 16 residues.

This clonotype was observed a few times. With a much larger clone just one base away, this may be a read error. The rearrangement joins TRBV20-1 to TRBJ2-5; D is possibly TRBD2 (6 bases). The CDR3 is 14 residues long. Germline V gene data show CDR1 as DFQATT and CDR2 as SNEGSKA (reference sequence). For the CDR3, the DNA is TGCAGTGCTAGAAGTCTAGCGCTCCAAGAGGCCCAGTACTTC. This encodes CSARSLALQEAQYF.

In this sample, this clonotype turned up many times. V usage is TRBV5-1 and J usage is TRBJ1-3, with D tentatively TRBD1 (5 bases). CDR1 and CDR2 (germline): SGHRS, YFSETQ. The CDR3 extends over 16 amino acids. V dropped 0 bases and J dropped 1 base, with 11 bases sitting between them. The CDR3 coding sequence is TGCGCCAGCAGCTTGGATGGGGCTGTATCTGGAAACACCATATATTTT. Protein: CASSLDGAVSGNTIYF. The variable domain in full, completed from reference TRBV5-1 and TRBJ1-3, reads KAGVTQTPRYLIKTRGQQVTLSCSPISGHRSVSWYQQTPGQGLQFLFEYFSETQRNKGNFPGRFSGRQFSNSRSEMNVSTLELGDSALYLCASSLDGAVSGNTIYFGEGSWLTVV.

This clonotype has ten or more counts. This sequence joins TRBV18 and TRBJ2-7, with a tentative D call TRBD2 (6 bases). This CDR3 has 15 residues. Germline CDR1 reads KGHSH; CDR2 reads LQKENI. V was trimmed by 3 bases and J by 2 bases, leaving 14 bases between them. The CDR3 reads CASSPQGLLTYEQYF. The CDR3 nucleotides are TGTGCCAGCTCACCGCAGGGACTTTTAACCTACGAGCAGTACTTC.